This T cell receptor beta chain stems from a study of STAT5B mutations in CD4+ large granular lymphocyte leukemia. Points from the study as a whole: 8/27 top patient clones versus 2/35 control clones were TRBV06-family. 25% of private leukemic clonotypes occurred rarely in other patients' non-leukemic repertoires.

V shed 1 base and J shed 6 bases, with 16 bases lying between them. The germline CDR1 and CDR2 sequences are LGHNA and YNFKEQ. The CDR3 has 16 residues. The assay was immunoSEQ multiplex PCR, and TCRdb's table has in-frame clones only and misses some. The data hold fewer than 40,000 clones, with around 76% observed a single time. A note on this clone: Antigen unknown.

This chain links TRBV4-2 with TRBJ2-1; possibly TRBD2 for D (5 bases). The origin of this receptor is a human donor in good health. Sequenced sample: CD4+ T cells from blood buffy coats. The CDR3 protein is CASSQVQDLGVNEQFF. In DNA form, the CDR3 reads TGTGCCAGCAGCCAAGTTCAGGACTTAGGAGTCAATGAGCAGTTCTTC.